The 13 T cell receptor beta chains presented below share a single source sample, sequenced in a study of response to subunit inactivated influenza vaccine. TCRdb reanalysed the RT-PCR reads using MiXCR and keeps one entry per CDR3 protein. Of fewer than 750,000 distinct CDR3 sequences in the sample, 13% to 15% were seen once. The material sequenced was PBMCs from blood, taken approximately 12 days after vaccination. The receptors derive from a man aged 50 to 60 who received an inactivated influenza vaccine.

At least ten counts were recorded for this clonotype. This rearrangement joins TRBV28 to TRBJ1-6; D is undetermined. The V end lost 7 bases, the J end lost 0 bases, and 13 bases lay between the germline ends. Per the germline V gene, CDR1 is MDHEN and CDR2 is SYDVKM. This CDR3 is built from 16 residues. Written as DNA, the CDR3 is TGTGCCAGCACCCCGAGTCTCAGCTCCTATAATTCACCCCTCCACTTT. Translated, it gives CASTPSLSSYNSPLHF. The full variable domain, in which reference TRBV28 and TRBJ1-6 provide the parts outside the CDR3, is DVKVTQSSRYLVKRTGEKVFLECVQDMDHENMFWYRQDPGLGLRLIYFSYDVKMKEKGDIPEGYSVSREKKERFSLILESASTNQTSMYLCASTPSLSSYNSPLHFGNGTRLTVT.

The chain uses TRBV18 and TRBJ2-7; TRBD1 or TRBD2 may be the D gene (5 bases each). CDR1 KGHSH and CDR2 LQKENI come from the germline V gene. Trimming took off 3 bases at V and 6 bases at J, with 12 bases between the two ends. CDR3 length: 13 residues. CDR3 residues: CASSPGTEAEQYF. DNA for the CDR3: TGTGCCAGCTCACCCGGGACCGAGGCCGAGCAGTACTTC.

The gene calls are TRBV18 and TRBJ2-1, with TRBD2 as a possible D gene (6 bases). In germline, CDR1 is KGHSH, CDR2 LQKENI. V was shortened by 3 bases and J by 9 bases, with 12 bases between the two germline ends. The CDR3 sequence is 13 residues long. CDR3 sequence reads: CASSPDYGGEQFF. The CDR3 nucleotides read TGTGCCAGCTCACCCGATTACGGGGGTGAGCAGTTCTTC.

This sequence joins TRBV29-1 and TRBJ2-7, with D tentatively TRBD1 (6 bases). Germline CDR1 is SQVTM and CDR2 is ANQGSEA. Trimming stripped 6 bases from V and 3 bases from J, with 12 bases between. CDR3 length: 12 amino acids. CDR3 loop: CSVRMDSYEQYF. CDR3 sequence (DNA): TGCAGCGTCCGGATGGACAGCTACGAGCAGTACTTC.

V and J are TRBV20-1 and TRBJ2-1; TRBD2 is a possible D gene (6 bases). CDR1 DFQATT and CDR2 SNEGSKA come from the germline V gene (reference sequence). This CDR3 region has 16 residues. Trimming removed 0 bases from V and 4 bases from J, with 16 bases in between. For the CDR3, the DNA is TGCAGTGCTAGAGATCAGTGGGAGGTCCCTTACAATGAGCAGTTCTTC. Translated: CSARDQWEVPYNEQFF.

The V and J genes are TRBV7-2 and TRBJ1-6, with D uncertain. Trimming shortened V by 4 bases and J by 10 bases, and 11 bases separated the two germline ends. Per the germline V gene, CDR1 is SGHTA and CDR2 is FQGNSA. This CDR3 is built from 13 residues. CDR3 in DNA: TGTGCCAGCAGCTCTCAACATGTGTCACCCCTCCACTTT. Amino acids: CASSSQHVSPLHF.

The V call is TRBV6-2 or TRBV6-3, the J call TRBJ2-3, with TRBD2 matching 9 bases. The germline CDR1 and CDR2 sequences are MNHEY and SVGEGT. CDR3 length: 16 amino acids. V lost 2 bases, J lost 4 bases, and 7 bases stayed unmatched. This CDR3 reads CASSYGVGTSPDTQYF. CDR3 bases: TGTGCCAGCAGTTACGGTGTTGGGACTAGCCCAGATACGCAGTATTTT.

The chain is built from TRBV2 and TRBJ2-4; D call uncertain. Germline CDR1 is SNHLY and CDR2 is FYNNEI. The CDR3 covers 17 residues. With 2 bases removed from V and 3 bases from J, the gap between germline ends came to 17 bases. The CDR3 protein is CASSELLGRSGKNIQYF. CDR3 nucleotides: TGTGCCAGCAGTGAATTATTAGGGCGGTCTGGCAAAAACATTCAGTACTTC.

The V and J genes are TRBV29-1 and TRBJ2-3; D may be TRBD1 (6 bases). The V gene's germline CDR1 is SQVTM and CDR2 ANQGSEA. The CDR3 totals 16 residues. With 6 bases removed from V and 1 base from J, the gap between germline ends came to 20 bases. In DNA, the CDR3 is TGCAGCGTAGCCTCCCGTCAGGGGCACGGCACAGATACGCAGTATTTT. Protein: CSVASRQGHGTDTQYF.

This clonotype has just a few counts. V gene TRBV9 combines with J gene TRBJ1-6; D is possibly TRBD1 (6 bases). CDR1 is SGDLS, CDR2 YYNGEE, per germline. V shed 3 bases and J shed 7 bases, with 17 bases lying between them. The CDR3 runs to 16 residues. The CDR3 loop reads CASSASQGPANSPLHF. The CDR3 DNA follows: TGTGCCAGCAGCGCGTCACAGGGACCAGCCAATTCACCCCTCCACTTT.

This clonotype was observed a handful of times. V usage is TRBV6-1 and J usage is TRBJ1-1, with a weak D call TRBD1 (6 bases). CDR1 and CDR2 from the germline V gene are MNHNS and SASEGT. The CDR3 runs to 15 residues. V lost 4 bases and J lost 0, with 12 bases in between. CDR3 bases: TGTGCCAGCAGTGCGGGGGGCAATATGAACACTGAAGCTTTCTTT. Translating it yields CASSAGGNMNTEAFF.

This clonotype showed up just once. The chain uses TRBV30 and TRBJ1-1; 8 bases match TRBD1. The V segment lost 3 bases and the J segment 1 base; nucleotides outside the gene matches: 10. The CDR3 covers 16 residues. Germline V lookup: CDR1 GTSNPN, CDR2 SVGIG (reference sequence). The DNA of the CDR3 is TGTGCCTGGAGCCGATTTCGGACAGGGAGGAACACTGAAGCTTTCTTT. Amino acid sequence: CAWSRFRTGRNTEAFF.

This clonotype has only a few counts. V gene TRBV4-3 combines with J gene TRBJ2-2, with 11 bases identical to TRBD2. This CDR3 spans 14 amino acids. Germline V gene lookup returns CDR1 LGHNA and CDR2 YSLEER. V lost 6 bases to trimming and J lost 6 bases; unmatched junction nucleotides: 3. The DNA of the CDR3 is TGCGCCAGCAGTATAGCGGGAGGGGCCGGGGAGCTGTTTTTT. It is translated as CASSIAGGAGELFF.